A selection of T cell receptor beta chains follows, all from one sample in a study of blood T cell repertoires in COVID-19. Measured with immunoSEQ multiplex PCR; TCRdb has only the in-frame clones, and not every one. The profile covers 450,000 or so clones, with over 85% appearing a single time and about 0.91% taken by the ten largest. Material: peripheral blood. These receptors originate from a young man with COVID-19, enrolled during active disease. Both conserved end residues are part of each CDR3. The order of the fields is D gene, V gene, CDR3 length, clone size, J gene, CDR3 protein, CDR3 DNA. A D gene is named only where the DNA matches it firmly. Size tells how often a clone was seen (once, few, many) or the class of an expanded clone, and some rows leave it out.

d_call: -; v_call: TRBV5-1; cdr3_length: 16; clone_size: -; j_call: TRBJ2-3; cdr3_aa: CASSPGLAANTDTQYF; cdr3_nt: TGCGCCAGCAGCCCCGGGTTAGCGGCTAACACAGATACGCAGTATTTT
d_call: TRBD2; v_call: TRBV6-5; cdr3_length: 15; clone_size: -; j_call: TRBJ2-1; cdr3_aa: CASSYRGLAGYEQFF; cdr3_nt: TGTGCCAGCAGTTACAGAGGACTAGCGGGTTATGAGCAGTTCTTC
d_call: TRBD2; v_call: TRBV7-9; cdr3_length: 15; clone_size: -; j_call: TRBJ2-1; cdr3_aa: CASSVGTSATNEQFF; cdr3_nt: TGTGCCAGCAGCGTTGGGACTAGCGCCACCAATGAGCAGTTCTTC
d_call: -; v_call: TRBV9; cdr3_length: 16; clone_size: -; j_call: TRBJ2-3; cdr3_aa: CASSVMGHSSTDTQYF; cdr3_nt: TGTGCCAGCAGCGTAATGGGACATTCTAGCACAGATACGCAGTATTTT
d_call: TRBD2; v_call: TRBV30; cdr3_length: 13; clone_size: once; j_call: TRBJ2-7; cdr3_aa: CACQAGEFYEQYF; cdr3_nt: TGTGCCTGCCAAGCGGGAGAATTTTACGAGCAGTACTTC
d_call: TRBD1; v_call: TRBV6-5; cdr3_length: 15; clone_size: -; j_call: TRBJ2-3; cdr3_aa: CASSFRTGGLDTQYF; cdr3_nt: TGTGCCAGCAGTTTTCGGACAGGGGGCCTAGATACGCAGTATTTT
d_call: -; v_call: TRBV27; cdr3_length: 13; clone_size: -; j_call: TRBJ1-1; cdr3_aa: CASSSPGGIQAFF; cdr3_nt: TGTGCCAGCAGTTCCCCTGGGGGGATCCAAGCTTTCTTT
d_call: -; v_call: TRBV6-5; cdr3_length: 12; clone_size: -; j_call: TRBJ1-2; cdr3_aa: CASRPTGYGYTF; cdr3_nt: TGTGCCAGCAGGCCTACAGGGTATGGCTACACCTTC
d_call: TRBD2; v_call: TRBV2; cdr3_length: 17; clone_size: -; j_call: TRBJ2-3; cdr3_aa: CASSENPTSGSTDTQYF; cdr3_nt: TGTGCCAGCAGTGAAAATCCGACTAGCGGAAGCACAGATACGCAGTATTTT
d_call: -; v_call: TRBV15; cdr3_length: 14; clone_size: -; j_call: TRBJ1-4; cdr3_aa: CATSRGPGGEKLFF; cdr3_nt: TGTGCCACCAGCAGAGGCCCCGGCGGTGAAAAACTGTTTTTT
d_call: -; v_call: TRBV4-1; cdr3_length: 19; clone_size: -; j_call: TRBJ1-4; cdr3_aa: CASSHFPPGLPYANEKLFF; cdr3_nt: TGCGCCAGCAGCCATTTTCCCCCGGGACTCCCCTACGCTAATGAAAAACTGTTTTTT
d_call: TRBD1; v_call: TRBV6-5; cdr3_length: 14; clone_size: once; j_call: TRBJ1-1; cdr3_aa: CASRPRQGETEAFF; cdr3_nt: TGTGCCAGCAGGCCCAGACAGGGAGAGACTGAAGCTTTCTTT
d_call: TRBD2; v_call: TRBV19; cdr3_length: 21; clone_size: once; j_call: TRBJ2-1; cdr3_aa: CASTHETGEGTSGNVGYEQFF; cdr3_nt: TGTGCCAGTACCCACGAGACAGGGGAAGGTACTAGCGGGAATGTCGGTTATGAGCAGTTCTTC
d_call: TRBD1; v_call: TRBV5-1; cdr3_length: 13; clone_size: -; j_call: TRBJ2-7; cdr3_aa: CASSRQGPYEQYF; cdr3_nt: TGCGCCAGCAGCCGACAGGGGCCCTACGAGCAGTACTTC
d_call: TRBD1; v_call: TRBV4-1; cdr3_length: 17; clone_size: -; j_call: TRBJ2-3; cdr3_aa: CASSQIFPGQNTDTQYF; cdr3_nt: TGCGCCAGCAGCCAAATCTTCCCGGGACAGAACACAGATACGCAGTATTTT
d_call: TRBD2; v_call: TRBV19; cdr3_length: 13; clone_size: once; j_call: TRBJ2-2; cdr3_aa: CATLAADTGELFF; cdr3_nt: TGTGCCACTCTAGCGGCAGACACCGGGGAGCTGTTTTTT
d_call: -; v_call: TRBV7-9; cdr3_length: 13; clone_size: once; j_call: TRBJ2-7; cdr3_aa: CASTPLSGHEQYF; cdr3_nt: TGTGCCAGCACGCCGTTGAGTGGGCACGAGCAGTACTTC
d_call: -; v_call: TRBV30; cdr3_length: 14; clone_size: -; j_call: TRBJ2-1; cdr3_aa: CAWSLLDGMNEQFF; cdr3_nt: TGTGCCTGGAGTCTGCTAGACGGGATGAATGAGCAGTTCTTC
d_call: TRBD1; v_call: TRBV24-1; cdr3_length: 20; clone_size: once; j_call: TRBJ2-5; cdr3_aa: CATSDFSPRDRVCVEETQYF; cdr3_nt: TGTGCCACCAGTGATTTCAGCCCACGGGACAGGGTATGCGTAGAAGAGACCCAGTACTTC
d_call: TRBD1; v_call: TRBV6-5; cdr3_length: 13; clone_size: -; j_call: TRBJ1-2; cdr3_aa: CASSRDSGLGYTF; cdr3_nt: TGTGCCAGCAGCCGGGACAGCGGGCTTGGCTACACCTTC
d_call: -; v_call: TRBV14; cdr3_length: 12; clone_size: -; j_call: TRBJ1-2; cdr3_aa: CASSQFNYDYTF; cdr3_nt: TGTGCCAGCAGCCAGTTTAACTATGACTACACCTTC
d_call: TRBD1; v_call: TRBV18; cdr3_length: 13; clone_size: once; j_call: TRBJ1-1; cdr3_aa: CASSPGTEAPAFF; cdr3_nt: TGTGCCAGCTCACCCGGGACAGAGGCTCCAGCTTTCTTT
d_call: TRBD1; v_call: TRBV28; cdr3_length: 16; clone_size: -; j_call: TRBJ1-2; cdr3_aa: CASSLRTGVRNYGYTF; cdr3_nt: TGTGCCAGCAGTTTAAGGACAGGGGTTCGTAACTATGGCTACACCTTC
d_call: -; v_call: TRBV29-1; cdr3_length: 14; clone_size: -; j_call: TRBJ2-1; cdr3_aa: CSVEGDRLRNEQFF; cdr3_nt: TGCAGCGTTGAAGGTGACAGACTTCGCAATGAGCAGTTCTTC
d_call: -; v_call: TRBV28; cdr3_length: 15; clone_size: -; j_call: TRBJ1-2; cdr3_aa: CASSFSSGRGYGYTF; cdr3_nt: TGTGCCAGCAGTTTTTCGTCGGGCAGGGGATATGGCTACACCTTC
d_call: -; v_call: TRBV19; cdr3_length: 12; clone_size: -; j_call: TRBJ2-3; cdr3_aa: CASSGDNLLQYF; cdr3_nt: TGTGCCAGTAGTGGGGACAACCTGCTGCAGTATTTT
d_call: -; v_call: TRBV4-1; cdr3_length: 14; clone_size: few; j_call: TRBJ1-2; cdr3_aa: CASSPYAGTYGYTF; cdr3_nt: TGCGCCAGCAGCCCTTATGCGGGGACCTATGGCTACACCTTC
d_call: -; v_call: TRBV21-1; cdr3_length: 11; clone_size: few; j_call: TRBJ1-1; cdr3_aa: CASTRQGRAFF; cdr3_nt: TGTGCCAGCACTAGACAGGGACGGGCTTTCTTT
d_call: -; v_call: TRBV3-1/TRBV3-2; cdr3_length: 13; clone_size: -; j_call: TRBJ1-1; cdr3_aa: CASSRGLNTEAFF; cdr3_nt: TGTGCCAGCAGCCGCGGACTCAACACTGAAGCTTTCTTT
d_call: -; v_call: TRBV28; cdr3_length: 13; clone_size: -; j_call: TRBJ2-1; cdr3_aa: CASSPDTHNEQFF; cdr3_nt: TGTGCCAGCAGTCCGGACACCCACAATGAGCAGTTCTTC
d_call: -; v_call: TRBV6-4; cdr3_length: 16; clone_size: few; j_call: TRBJ1-3; cdr3_aa: CASNLGEIFFGNTIYF; cdr3_nt: TGTGCCAGCAACCTTGGAGAGATCTTCTTTGGAAACACCATATATTTT
d_call: -; v_call: TRBV11-2; cdr3_length: 15; clone_size: -; j_call: TRBJ2-7; cdr3_aa: CASIITPSGDREQYF; cdr3_nt: TGTGCCAGCATCATTACCCCTTCGGGAGATCGCGAGCAGTACTTC
d_call: -; v_call: TRBV12-5; cdr3_length: 14; clone_size: -; j_call: TRBJ2-2; cdr3_aa: CASGPFSNTGELFF; cdr3_nt: TGTGCTAGTGGTCCCTTCTCGAACACCGGGGAGCTGTTTTTT
d_call: -; v_call: TRBV3-1/TRBV3-2; cdr3_length: 15; clone_size: -; j_call: TRBJ2-2; cdr3_aa: CASSHWSSGTGELFF; cdr3_nt: TGTGCCAGCAGCCATTGGAGTAGTGGGACCGGGGAGCTGTTTTTT
d_call: TRBD1; v_call: TRBV5-6; cdr3_length: 14; clone_size: few; j_call: TRBJ1-6; cdr3_aa: CASSSPGQGEPLHF; cdr3_nt: TGTGCCAGCAGCTCGCCGGGACAGGGCGAACCCCTCCACTTT
d_call: TRBD2; v_call: TRBV11-2; cdr3_length: 16; clone_size: -; j_call: TRBJ2-1; cdr3_aa: CASTDPGEGTYNEQFF; cdr3_nt: TGTGCCAGCACCGACCCCGGGGAGGGCACCTACAATGAGCAGTTCTTC
d_call: -; v_call: TRBV19; cdr3_length: 14; clone_size: -; j_call: TRBJ1-2; cdr3_aa: CASRASGVNYGYTF; cdr3_nt: TGTGCCAGTAGGGCCTCGGGGGTAAACTATGGCTACACCTTC
d_call: TRBD2; v_call: TRBV6-5; cdr3_length: 14; clone_size: -; j_call: TRBJ2-3; cdr3_aa: CASIRTSGGDTQYF; cdr3_nt: TGTGCCAGCATTAGGACTAGCGGAGGAGATACGCAGTATTTT
d_call: TRBD1; v_call: TRBV5-4; cdr3_length: 14; clone_size: few; j_call: TRBJ1-1; cdr3_aa: CASSTIGTGNVAFF; cdr3_nt: TGTGCCAGCAGCACAATAGGGACAGGAAATGTAGCTTTCTTT
d_call: TRBD2; v_call: TRBV3-1/TRBV3-2; cdr3_length: 14; clone_size: -; j_call: TRBJ2-3; cdr3_aa: CASSPTSGGDTQYF; cdr3_nt: TGTGCCAGCAGCCCGACTAGCGGGGGAGATACGCAGTATTTT
d_call: TRBD1; v_call: TRBV27; cdr3_length: 14; clone_size: -; j_call: TRBJ1-6; cdr3_aa: CASSTGTGNSPLHF; cdr3_nt: TGTGCCAGCAGCACCGGGACAGGCAATTCACCCCTCCACTTT
d_call: -; v_call: TRBV24-1; cdr3_length: 13; clone_size: -; j_call: TRBJ2-1; cdr3_aa: CATSDSVGPEQFF; cdr3_nt: TGTGCCACCAGTGATTCTGTGGGCCCTGAGCAGTTCTTC
d_call: -; v_call: TRBV19; cdr3_length: 15; clone_size: few; j_call: TRBJ2-6; cdr3_aa: CASSISGGGANVLTF; cdr3_nt: TGTGCCAGTAGTATATCGGGTGGTGGGGCCAACGTCCTGACTTTC
d_call: TRBD2; v_call: TRBV19; cdr3_length: 14; clone_size: -; j_call: TRBJ2-3; cdr3_aa: CASSFLAGADTQYF; cdr3_nt: TGTGCCAGTAGTTTCCTAGCGGGAGCGGATACGCAGTATTTT
d_call: TRBD1; v_call: TRBV9; cdr3_length: 14; clone_size: -; j_call: TRBJ1-6; cdr3_aa: CASSVKQGGSPLHF; cdr3_nt: TGTGCCAGCAGCGTTAAGCAGGGGGGCTCACCCCTCCACTTT
d_call: TRBD1; v_call: TRBV4-2; cdr3_length: 15; clone_size: -; j_call: TRBJ2-5; cdr3_aa: CASSTGALGRETQYF; cdr3_nt: TGTGCCAGCAGCACAGGGGCCCTGGGTAGGGAGACCCAGTACTTC